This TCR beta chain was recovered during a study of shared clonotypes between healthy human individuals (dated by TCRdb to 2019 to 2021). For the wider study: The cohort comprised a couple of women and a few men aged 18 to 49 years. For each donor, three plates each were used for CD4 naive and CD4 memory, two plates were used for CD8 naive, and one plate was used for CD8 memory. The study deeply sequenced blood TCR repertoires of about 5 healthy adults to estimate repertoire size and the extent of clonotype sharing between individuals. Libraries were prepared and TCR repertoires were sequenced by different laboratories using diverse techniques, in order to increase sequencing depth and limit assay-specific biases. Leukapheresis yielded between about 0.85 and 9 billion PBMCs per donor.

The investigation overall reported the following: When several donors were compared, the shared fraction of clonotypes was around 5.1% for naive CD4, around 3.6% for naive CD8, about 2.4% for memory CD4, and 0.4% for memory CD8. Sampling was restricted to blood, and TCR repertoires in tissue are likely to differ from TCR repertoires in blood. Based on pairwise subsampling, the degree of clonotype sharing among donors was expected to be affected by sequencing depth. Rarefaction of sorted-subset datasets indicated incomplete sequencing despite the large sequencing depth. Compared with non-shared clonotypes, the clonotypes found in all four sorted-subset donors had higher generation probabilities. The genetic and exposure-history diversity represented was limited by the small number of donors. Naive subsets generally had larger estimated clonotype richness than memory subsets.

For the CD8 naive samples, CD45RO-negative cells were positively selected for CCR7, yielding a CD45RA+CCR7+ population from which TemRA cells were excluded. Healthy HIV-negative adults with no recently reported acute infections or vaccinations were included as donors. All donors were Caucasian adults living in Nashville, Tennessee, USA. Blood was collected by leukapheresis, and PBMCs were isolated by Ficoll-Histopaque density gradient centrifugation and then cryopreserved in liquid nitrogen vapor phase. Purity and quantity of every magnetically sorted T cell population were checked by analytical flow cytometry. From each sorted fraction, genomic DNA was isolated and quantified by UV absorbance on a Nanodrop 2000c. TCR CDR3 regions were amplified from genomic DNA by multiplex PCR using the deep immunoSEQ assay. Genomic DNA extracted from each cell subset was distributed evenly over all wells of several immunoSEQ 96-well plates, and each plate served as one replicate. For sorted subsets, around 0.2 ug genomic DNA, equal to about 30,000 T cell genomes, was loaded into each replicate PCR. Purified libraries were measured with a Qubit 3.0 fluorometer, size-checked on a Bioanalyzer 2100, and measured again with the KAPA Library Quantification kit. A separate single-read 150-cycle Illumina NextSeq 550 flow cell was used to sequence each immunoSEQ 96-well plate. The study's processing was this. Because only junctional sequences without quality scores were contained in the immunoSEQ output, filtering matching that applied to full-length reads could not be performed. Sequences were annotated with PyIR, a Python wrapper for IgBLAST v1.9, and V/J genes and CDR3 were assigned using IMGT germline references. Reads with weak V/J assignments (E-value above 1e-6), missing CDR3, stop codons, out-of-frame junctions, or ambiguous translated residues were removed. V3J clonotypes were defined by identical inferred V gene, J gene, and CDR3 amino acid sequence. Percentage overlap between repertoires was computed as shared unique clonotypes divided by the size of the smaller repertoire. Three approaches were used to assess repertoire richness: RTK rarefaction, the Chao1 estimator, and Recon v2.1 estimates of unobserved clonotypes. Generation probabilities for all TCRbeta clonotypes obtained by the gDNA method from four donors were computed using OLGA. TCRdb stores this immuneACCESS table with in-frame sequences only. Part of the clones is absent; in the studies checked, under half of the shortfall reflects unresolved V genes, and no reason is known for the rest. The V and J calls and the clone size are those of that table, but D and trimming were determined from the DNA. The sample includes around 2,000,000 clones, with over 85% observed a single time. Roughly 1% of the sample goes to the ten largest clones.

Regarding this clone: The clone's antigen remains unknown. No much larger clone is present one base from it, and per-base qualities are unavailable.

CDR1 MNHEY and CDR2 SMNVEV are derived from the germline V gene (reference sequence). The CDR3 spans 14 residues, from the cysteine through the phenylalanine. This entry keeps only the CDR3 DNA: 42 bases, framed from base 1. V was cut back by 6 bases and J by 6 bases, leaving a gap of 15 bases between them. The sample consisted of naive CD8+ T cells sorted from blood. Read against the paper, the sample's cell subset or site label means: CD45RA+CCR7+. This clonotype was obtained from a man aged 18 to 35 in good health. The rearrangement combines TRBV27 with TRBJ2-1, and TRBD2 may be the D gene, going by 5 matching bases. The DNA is TGTGCCAGCAGACTAGGACCAGCAGCCAATGAGCAGTTCTTC. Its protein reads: CASRLGPAANEQFF.